This paragraph reports one T cell receptor beta chain. Its antigen is undetermined. This table comes from immunoSEQ multiplex PCR, and its TCRdb copy is limited to in-frame clones, with some not included. This sample carries about 130,000 clones, around 90% of them seen once, and the ten largest clones take 1.5%. The CDR3 extends over 15 amino acids. Germline V lookup: CDR1 MNHEY, CDR2 SVGAGI. The trim removed 6 bases at V and 6 bases at J, leaving 8 bases unmatched. The data were taken from a study of T cell responses to AZD1222 COVID-19 vaccine. In the study overall: Second-dose intervals near 4 or 12 weeks were combined.

Study-wide points: The donor group comprised mostly white British people and more females; the analysis possibly underestimated clonal diversity.

The receptor comes from an adult in good health. The rearrangement joins TRBV6-5 to TRBJ2-1, with 10 bases that match TRBD2. Specimen: peripheral blood, collected on day 0 of AZD1222 vaccination. CDR3 nucleotide sequence: TGTGCCAGCAGCTCCCCGGGACTAGCGTCCAATGAGCAGTTCTTC. This translates into CASSSPGLASNEQFF.